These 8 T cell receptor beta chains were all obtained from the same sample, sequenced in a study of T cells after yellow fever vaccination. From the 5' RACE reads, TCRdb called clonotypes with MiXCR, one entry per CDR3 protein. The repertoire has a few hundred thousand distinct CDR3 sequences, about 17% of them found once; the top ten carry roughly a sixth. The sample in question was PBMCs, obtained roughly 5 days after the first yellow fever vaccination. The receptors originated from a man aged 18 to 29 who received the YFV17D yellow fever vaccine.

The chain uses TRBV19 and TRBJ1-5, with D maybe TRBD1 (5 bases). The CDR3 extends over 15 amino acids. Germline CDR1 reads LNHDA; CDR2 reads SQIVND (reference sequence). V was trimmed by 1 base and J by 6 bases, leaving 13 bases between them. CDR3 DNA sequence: TGTGCCAGTAGTATAGCCGCCGGGGACGCTCAGCCCCAGCATTTT. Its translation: CASSIAAGDAQPQHF.

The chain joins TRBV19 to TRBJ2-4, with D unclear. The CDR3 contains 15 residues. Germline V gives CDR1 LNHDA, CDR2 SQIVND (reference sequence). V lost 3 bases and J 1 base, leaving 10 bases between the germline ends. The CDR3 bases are TGTGCCAGTAGTATTTTGGGTAGGGCCAAAAACATTCAGTACTTC. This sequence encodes CASSILGRAKNIQYF.

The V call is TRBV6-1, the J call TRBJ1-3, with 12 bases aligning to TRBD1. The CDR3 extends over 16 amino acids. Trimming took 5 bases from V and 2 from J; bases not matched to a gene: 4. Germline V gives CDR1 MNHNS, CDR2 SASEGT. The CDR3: CASSRRDRGPGNTIYF. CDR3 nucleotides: TGTGCCAGCAGTCGCCGGGACAGGGGGCCTGGAAACACCATATATTTT.

CDR3 sequence reads: CSVEEDNYSGNTIYF. CDR3 in DNA: TGCAGCGTTGAAGAGGACAACTACTCTGGAAACACCATATATTTT. The chain couples TRBV29-1 to TRBJ1-3; a weak D match, TRBD1 (5 bases). Trimming took off 0 bases at V and 0 bases at J, with 9 bases between the two ends. CDR3 length: 15 amino acids. Germline V gene lookup returns CDR1 SQVTM and CDR2 ANQGSEA.

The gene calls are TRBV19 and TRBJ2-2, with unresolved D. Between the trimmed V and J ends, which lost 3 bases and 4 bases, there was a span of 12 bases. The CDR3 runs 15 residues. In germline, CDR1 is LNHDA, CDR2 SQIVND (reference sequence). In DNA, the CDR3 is TGTGCCAGTAGTATGGGCGCGGCAGCCACCGGGGAGCTGTTTTTT. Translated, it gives CASSMGAAATGELFF.

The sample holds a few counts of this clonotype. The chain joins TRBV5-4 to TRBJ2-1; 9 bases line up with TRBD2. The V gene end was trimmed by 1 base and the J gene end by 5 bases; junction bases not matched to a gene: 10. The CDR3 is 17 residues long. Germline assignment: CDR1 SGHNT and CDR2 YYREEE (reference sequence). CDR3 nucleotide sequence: TGTGCCAGCAGCTTGTGGATTCGAGCGGGGGGAAACAATGAGCAGTTCTTC. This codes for CASSLWIRAGGNNEQFF.

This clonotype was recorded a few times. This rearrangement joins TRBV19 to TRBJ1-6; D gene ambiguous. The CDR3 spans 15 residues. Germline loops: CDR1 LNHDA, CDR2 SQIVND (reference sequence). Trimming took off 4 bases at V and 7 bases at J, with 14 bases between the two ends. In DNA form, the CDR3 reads TGTGCCAGTAGTAGGACCGACGTCGCCAATTCACCCCTCCACTTT. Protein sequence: CASSRTDVANSPLHF. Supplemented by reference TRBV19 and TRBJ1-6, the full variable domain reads DGGITQSPKYLFRKEGQNVTLSCEQNLNHDAMYWYRQDPGQGLRLIYYSQIVNDFQKGDIAEGYSVSREKKESFPLTVTSAQKNPTAFYLCASSRTDVANSPLHFGNGTRLTVT.

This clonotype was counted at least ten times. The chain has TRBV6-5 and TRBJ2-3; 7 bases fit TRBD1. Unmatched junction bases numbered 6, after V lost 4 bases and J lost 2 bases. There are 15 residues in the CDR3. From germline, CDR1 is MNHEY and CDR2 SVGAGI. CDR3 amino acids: CASSFTGVPTDTQYF. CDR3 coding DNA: TGTGCCAGCAGTTTTACAGGGGTCCCCACAGATACGCAGTATTTT.